The T cell receptor beta chain described here comes from a study of Graves' ophthalmopathy and Graves' hyperthyroidism. CDR1 and CDR2 (germline): SGHTA, FQGNSA. This CDR3 comprises 15 residues. The ends were cut back, 5 bases at V and 3 bases at J, with 16 bases in the middle. RNA transcripts served as template for amplifying TCR beta CDR3 sequences. The library came from an HTBI-primed first-round RT-PCR and a second-round multiplex PCR. MiXCR was run by TCRdb on the multiplex PCR reads, yielding one entry per CDR3 protein. The profile shows 740,000 or so distinct CDR3 sequences, around 40% of them singletons. The PBMCs used were ones drawn from 10 ml of fresh peripheral blood. This clonotype has a count of ten or more.

The chain links TRBV7-2 to TRBJ2-5; tentative D call: TRBD2 (8 bases). Sequencing input: peripheral blood. This receptor was obtained from an adult man with Graves' ophthalmopathy. This chain's CDR3 is CASSRSGTDEETQYF. CDR3 DNA sequence: TGTGCCAGCAGCCGTAGCGGGACAGATGAAGAGACCCAGTACTTC. Based on the CDR3 plus reference TRBV7-2 and TRBJ2-5, the full variable domain is GAGVSQSPSNKVTEKGKDVELRCDPISGHTALYWYRQSLGQGLEFLIYFQGNSAPDKSGLPSDRFSAERTGGSVSTLTIQRTQQEDSAVYLCASSRSGTDEETQYFGPGTRLLVL.